The present TCR beta chain was sequenced within a study of T-cell reconstitution after alpha-beta-depleted transplantation in children. General study points: At one year after transplant, newly produced T cells mostly accounted for T-cell counts and diversity. Recipient T cells and thymic progenitors that survived gave rise to the high TCRbeta diversity observed at day 60 in some patients.

This clonotype was observed many times. Its specificity is unknown. For TCRbeta, the library was prepared with unique molecular identifiers. A single record per CDR3 protein comes from TCRdb applying MiXCR to the PCR reads. The table includes around 700,000 distinct CDR3 sequences, about 12% detected once. The ends were cut back, 1 base at V and 2 bases at J, with 12 bases in the middle. Per germline, CDR1 SGHTA and CDR2 FQGNSA. The CDR3 runs 15 residues. This specimen consisted of PBMCs, obtained before TCRalphabeta/CD19-depleted stem cell transplant. This sequence joins TRBV7-2 and TRBJ2-7, with a weak D call TRBD2 (6 bases). The receptor's source is a girl aged 2 to 10 with congenital amegakaryocytic thrombocytopenia, due to receive a stem cell transplant. The CDR3 protein is CASSLVGGEAYEQYF. Here the CDR3 DNA reads TGTGCCAGCAGCTTAGTCGGAGGGGAAGCCTACGAGCAGTACTTC.